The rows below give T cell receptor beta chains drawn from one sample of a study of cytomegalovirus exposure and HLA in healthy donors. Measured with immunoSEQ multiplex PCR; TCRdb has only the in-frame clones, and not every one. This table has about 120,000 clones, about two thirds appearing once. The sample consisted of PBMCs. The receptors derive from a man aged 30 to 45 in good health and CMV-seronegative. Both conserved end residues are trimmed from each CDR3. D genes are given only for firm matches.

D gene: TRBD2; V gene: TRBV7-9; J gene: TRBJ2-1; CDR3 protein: ASSPWMAGDYNEQF
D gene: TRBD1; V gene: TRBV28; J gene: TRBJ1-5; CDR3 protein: ASRLGQGAGQRNQPQH
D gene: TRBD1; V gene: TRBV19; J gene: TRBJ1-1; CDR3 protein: ASSIGDRQGATEAF
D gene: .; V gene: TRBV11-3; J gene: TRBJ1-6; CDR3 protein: ASPPPTLDSHNSPLH
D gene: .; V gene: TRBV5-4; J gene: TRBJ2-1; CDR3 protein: ASSLAQYNEQF
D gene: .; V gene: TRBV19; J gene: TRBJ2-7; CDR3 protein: ASTRDFSSYEQY
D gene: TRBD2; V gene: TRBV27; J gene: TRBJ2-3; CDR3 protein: ASSLSLAGTDTQY
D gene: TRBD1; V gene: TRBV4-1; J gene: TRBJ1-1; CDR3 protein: ASSRVQGAGTEAF
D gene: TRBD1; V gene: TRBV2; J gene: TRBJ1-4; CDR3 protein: ASSAEKTGQEKLF
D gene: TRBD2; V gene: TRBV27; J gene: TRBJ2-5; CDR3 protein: ASSLAGGQETQY
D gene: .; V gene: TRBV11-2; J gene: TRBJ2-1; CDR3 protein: ASSLGVGGYNEQF
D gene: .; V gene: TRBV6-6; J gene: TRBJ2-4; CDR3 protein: ASSNLGQLAKNIQY
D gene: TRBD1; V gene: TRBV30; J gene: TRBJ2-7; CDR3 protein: AWGFGTGVEEQY
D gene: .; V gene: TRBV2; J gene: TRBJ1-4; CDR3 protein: ASSIVGQFNEKLF
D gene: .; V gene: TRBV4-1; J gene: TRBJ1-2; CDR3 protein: ASSQRGNTNYGYT
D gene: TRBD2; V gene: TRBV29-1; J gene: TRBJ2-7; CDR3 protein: SVVRSGGDIYEQY